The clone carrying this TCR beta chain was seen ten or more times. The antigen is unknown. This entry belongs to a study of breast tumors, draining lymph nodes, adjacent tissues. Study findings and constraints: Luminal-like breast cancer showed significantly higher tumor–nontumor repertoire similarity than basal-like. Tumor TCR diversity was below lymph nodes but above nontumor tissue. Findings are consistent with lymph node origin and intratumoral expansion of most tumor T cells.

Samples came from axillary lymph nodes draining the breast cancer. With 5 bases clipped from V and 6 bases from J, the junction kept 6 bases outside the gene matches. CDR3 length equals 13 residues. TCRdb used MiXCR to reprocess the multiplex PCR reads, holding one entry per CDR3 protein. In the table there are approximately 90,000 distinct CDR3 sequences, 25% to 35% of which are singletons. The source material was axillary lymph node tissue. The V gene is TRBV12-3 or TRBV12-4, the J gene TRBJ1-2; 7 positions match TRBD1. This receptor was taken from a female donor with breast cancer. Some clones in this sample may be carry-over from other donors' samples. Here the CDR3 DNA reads TGTGCCAGCAGTCACCGGGACAGAGATGGCTACACCTTC. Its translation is CASSHRDRDGYTF.